This T cell receptor (beta chain) emerged from a study of shared clonotypes between healthy human individuals. V was clipped by 1 base and J by 7 bases, with 18 bases between them. Germline CDR1 is SGHRS and CDR2 is YFSETQ. CDR3 length: 16 residues. Those who donated, Caucasian adults without exception, all lived in Nashville, Tennessee. The split of CD4+ cells yielded CD45RA+ naive and CD45RA-negative memory subsets. Measured with immunoSEQ multiplex PCR; TCRdb has only the in-frame clones, and not every one. Of some 1.4 million clones in the sample, roughly 96% were seen once. This sequence originates from a man aged 25-45 years in good health. The V gene is TRBV5-1, the J gene TRBJ1-5; D uncertain. Sequencing used naive CD4+ T cells sorted from blood. As for subset: CD45RA+ positively selected. For the CDR3, the DNA is TGCGCCAGCAGCTTGTCCGGGTTATATCCTATGCAGCCCCAGCATTTT. Translating gives CASSLSGLYPMQPQHF. The whole variable domain, filled in from reference TRBV5-1 and TRBJ1-5, reads KAGVTQTPRYLIKTRGQQVTLSCSPISGHRSVSWYQQTPGQGLQFLFEYFSETQRNKGNFPGRFSGRQFSNSRSEMNVSTLELGDSALYLCASSLSGLYPMQPQHFGDGTRLSIL.